One T cell receptor beta chain is described in this entry. The target antigen is unknown. This sample is part of a study of long-term antiretroviral therapy in people with HIV. Germline CDR1 and CDR2: MNHEY and SMNVEV (reference sequence). With 3 bases clipped from V and 6 bases from J, the junction kept 3 bases outside the gene matches. This CDR3 has 14 amino acids. They ran version v3.0 of the immunoSEQ assay at survey level. Only in-frame clones appear in the TCRdb table, and some are missing; sequencing was by immunoSEQ multiplex PCR. Here the sample spans 28,000 or so clones, nearly 95% being singletons. Study results and caveats: The repertoire was dominated at all time points by clones expanded before ART. Information on adherence, resistance and therapy changes was unavailable. Samples were collected from the mid-2000s to the late 2010s under possibly less effective ART regimens.

Every sample had about 0.9-10 million cryopreserved PBMC in it before DNA extraction. The clonotype originates from a man aged 35-49 years with HIV. The specimen was unsorted PBMCs, collected 6.2 years after starting antiretroviral therapy. The chain couples TRBV27 to TRBJ2-1; 9 bases map to TRBD1. The CDR3 region is CASSFSTGGNEQFF. CDR3 DNA sequence: TGTGCCAGCAGTTTCTCGACAGGGGGCAATGAGCAGTTCTTC.